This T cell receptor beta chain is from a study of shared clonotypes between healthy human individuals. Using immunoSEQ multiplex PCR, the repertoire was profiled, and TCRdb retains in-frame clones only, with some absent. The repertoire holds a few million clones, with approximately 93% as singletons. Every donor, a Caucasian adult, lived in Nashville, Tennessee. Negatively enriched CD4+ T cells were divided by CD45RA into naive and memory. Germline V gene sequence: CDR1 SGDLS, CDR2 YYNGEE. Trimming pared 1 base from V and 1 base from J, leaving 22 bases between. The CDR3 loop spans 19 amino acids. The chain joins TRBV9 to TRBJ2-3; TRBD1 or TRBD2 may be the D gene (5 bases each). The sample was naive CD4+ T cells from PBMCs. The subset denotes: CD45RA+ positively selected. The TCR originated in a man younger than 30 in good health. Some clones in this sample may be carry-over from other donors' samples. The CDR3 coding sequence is TGTGCCAGCAGCGTAACCCCTAATATGGGGGAGAGAGGCACAGATACGCAGTATTTT. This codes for CASSVTPNMGERGTDTQYF.